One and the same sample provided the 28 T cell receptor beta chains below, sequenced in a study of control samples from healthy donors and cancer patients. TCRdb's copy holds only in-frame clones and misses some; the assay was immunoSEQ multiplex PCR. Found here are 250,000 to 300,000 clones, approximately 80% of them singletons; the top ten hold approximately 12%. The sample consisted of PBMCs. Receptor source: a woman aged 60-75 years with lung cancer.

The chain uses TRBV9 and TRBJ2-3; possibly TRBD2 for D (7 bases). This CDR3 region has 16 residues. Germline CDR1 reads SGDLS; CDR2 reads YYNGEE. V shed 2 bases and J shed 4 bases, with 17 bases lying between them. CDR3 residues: CASSVTLQGGADTQYF. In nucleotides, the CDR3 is TGTGCCAGCAGCGTGACCCTGCAAGGGGGGGCAGATACGCAGTATTTT.

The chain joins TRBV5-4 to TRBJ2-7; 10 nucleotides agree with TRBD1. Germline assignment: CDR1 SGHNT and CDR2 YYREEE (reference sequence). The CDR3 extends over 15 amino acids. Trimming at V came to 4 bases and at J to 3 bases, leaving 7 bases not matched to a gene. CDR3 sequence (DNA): TGTGCCAGCAGCCCCGGACAGGGGGGCCTCTACGAGCAGTACTTC. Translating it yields CASSPGQGGLYEQYF.

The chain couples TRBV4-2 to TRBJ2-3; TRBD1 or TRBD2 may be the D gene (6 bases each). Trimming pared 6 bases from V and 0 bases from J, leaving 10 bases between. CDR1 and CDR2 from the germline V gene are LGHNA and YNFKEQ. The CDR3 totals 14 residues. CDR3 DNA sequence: TGTGCCAGCAGTGGGGGGCCGAGCACAGATACGCAGTATTTT. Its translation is CASSGGPSTDTQYF.

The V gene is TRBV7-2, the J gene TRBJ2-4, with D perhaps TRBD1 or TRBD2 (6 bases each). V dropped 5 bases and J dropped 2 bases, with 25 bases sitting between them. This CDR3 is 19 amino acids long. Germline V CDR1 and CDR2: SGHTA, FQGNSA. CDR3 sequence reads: CASSGGPRVLYGSKNIQYF. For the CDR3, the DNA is TGTGCCAGCAGCGGGGGGCCCCGGGTGTTATACGGATCCAAAAACATTCAGTACTTC.

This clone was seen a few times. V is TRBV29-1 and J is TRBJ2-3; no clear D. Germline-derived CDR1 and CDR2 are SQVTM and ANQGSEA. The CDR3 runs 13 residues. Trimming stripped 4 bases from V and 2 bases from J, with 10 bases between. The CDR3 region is CSVAPNPTDTQYF. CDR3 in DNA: TGCAGCGTTGCCCCCAACCCCACAGATACGCAGTATTTT.

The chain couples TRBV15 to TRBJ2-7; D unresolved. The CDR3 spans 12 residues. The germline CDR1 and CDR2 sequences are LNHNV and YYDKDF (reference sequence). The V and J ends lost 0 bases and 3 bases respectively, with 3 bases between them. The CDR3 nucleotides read TGTGCCACCAGCAGAGAAGGCTACGAGCAGTACTTC. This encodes CATSREGYEQYF.

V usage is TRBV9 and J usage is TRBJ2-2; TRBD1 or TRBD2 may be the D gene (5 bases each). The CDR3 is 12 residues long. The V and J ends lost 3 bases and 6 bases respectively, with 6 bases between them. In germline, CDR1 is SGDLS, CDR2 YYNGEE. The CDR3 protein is CASSGGSGELFF. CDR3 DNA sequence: TGTGCCAGCAGCGGGGGGTCCGGGGAGCTGTTTTTT.

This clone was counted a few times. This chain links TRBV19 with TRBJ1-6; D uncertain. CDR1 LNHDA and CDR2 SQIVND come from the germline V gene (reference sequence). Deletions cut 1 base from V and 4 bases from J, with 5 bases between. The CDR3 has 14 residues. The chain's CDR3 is CASSIGGYNSPLHF. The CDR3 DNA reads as TGTGCCAGTAGTATAGGGGGTTATAATTCACCCCTCCACTTT.

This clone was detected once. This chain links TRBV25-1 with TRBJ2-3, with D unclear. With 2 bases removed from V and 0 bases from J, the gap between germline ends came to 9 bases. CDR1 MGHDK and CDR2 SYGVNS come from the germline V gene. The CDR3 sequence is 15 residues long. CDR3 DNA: TGTGCCAGCAGTGAAATAGGACGAAGCACAGATACGCAGTATTTT. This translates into CASSEIGRSTDTQYF.

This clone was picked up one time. In DNA form, the CDR3 reads TGTGCCAGCAGTTTAGTCACCGGGGAGCTGTTTTTT. Amino acid sequence: CASSLVTGELFF. The chain has TRBV28 and TRBJ2-2; D gene unclear. The CDR3 covers 12 residues. The V end lost 2 bases, the J end lost 4 bases, and 2 bases lay between the germline ends. The V gene's germline CDR1 is MDHEN and CDR2 SYDVKM.

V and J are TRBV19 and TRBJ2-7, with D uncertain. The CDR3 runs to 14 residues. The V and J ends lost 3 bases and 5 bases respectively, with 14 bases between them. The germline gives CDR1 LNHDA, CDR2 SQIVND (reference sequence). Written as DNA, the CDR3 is TGTGCCAGTAGTATCGGCCCCGGCCCCAACGAGCAGTACTTC. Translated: CASSIGPGPNEQYF.

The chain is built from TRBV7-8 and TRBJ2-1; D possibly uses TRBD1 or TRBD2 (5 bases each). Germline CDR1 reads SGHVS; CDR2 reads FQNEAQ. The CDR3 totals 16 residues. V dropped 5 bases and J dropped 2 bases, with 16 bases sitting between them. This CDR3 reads CASSPLGGNTYNEQFF. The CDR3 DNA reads TGTGCCAGCAGCCCTCTTGGGGGTAACACCTACAATGAGCAGTTCTTC.

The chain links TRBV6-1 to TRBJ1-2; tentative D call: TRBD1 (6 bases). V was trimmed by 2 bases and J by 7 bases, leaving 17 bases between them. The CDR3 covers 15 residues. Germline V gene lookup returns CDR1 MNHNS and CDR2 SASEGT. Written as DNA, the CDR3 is TGTGCCAGCAGTGAATCGGACAGACCCCTCCGTGGCTACACCTTC. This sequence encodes CASSESDRPLRGYTF.

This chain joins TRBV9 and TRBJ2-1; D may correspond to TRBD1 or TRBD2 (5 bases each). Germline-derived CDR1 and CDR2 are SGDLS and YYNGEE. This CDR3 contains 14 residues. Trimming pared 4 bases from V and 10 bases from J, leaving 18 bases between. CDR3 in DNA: TGTGCCAGCAGCCGGGACCTCACGGGAAAGGAGCAGTTCTTC. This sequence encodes CASSRDLTGKEQFF. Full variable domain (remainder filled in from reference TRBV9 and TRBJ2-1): DSGVTQTPKHLITATGQRVTLRCSPRSGDLSVYWYQQSLDQGLQFLIQYYNGEERAKGNILERFSAQQFPDLHSELNLSSLELGDSALYFCASSRDLTGKEQFFGPGTRLTVL.

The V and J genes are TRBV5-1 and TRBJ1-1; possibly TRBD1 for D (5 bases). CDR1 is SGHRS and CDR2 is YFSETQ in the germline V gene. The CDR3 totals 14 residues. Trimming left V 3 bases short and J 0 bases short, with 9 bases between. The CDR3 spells CASSYRYLNTEAFF. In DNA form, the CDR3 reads TGCGCCAGCAGCTACAGGTACCTGAACACTGAAGCTTTCTTT.

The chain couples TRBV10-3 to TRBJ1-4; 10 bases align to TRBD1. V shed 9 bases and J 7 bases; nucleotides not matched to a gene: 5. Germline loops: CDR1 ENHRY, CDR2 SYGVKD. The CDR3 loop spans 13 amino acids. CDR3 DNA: TGTGCCATAAGGGGACAGGGGATTGAAAAACTGTTTTTT. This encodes CAIRGQGIEKLFF.

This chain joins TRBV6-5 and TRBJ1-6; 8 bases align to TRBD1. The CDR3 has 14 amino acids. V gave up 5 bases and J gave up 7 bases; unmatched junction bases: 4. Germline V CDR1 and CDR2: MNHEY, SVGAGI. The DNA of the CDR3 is TGTGCCAGCAGTCAGGACAGGGTGAATTCACCCCTCCACTTT. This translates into CASSQDRVNSPLHF.

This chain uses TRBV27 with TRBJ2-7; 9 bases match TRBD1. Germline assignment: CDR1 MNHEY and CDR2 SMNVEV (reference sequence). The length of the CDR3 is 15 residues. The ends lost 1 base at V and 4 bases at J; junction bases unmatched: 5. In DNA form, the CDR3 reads TGTGCCAGCAGTTTATGGGACAGGGTTCCGTACGAGCAGTACTTC. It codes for CASSLWDRVPYEQYF.

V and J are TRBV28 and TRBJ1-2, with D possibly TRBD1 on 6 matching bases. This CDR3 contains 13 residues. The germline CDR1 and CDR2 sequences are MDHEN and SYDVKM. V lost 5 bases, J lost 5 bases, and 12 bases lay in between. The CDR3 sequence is CASSIGQRYGYTF. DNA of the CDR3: TGTGCCAGCAGTATAGGACAGAGATATGGCTACACCTTC.

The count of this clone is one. Here the CDR3 reads CASSLGYSSDQPQHF. DNA for the CDR3: TGCGCCAGCAGCTTGGGGTACTCCTCCGATCAGCCCCAGCATTTT. The chain employs TRBV5-1 and TRBJ1-5; no clear D gene. Germline V gives CDR1 SGHRS, CDR2 YFSETQ. Deletions cut 0 bases from V and 5 bases from J, with 12 bases between. The CDR3 is 15 amino acids.

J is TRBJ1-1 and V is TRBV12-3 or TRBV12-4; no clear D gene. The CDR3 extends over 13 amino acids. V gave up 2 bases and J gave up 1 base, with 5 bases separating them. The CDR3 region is CASSLTRNTEAFF. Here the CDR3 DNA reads TGTGCCAGCAGTTTAACCCGGAACACTGAAGCTTTCTTT.

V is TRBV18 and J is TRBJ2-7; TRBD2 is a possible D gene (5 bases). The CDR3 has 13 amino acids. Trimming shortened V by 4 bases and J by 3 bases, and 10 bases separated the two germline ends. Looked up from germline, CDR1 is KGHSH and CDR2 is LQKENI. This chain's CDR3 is CASSQAGNYEQYF. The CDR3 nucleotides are TGTGCCAGCTCACAGGCGGGCAACTACGAGCAGTACTTC.

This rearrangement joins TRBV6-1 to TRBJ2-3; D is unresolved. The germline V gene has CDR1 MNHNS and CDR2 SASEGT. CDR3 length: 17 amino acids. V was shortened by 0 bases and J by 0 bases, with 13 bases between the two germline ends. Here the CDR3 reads CASSEARASASTDTQYF. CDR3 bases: TGTGCCAGCAGTGAAGCTCGGGCCTCGGCTAGCACAGATACGCAGTATTTT.

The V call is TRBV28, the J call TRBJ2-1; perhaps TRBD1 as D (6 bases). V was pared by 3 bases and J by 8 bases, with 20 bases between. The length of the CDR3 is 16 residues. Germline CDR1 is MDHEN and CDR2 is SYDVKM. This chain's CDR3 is CASSFSGTPRLDEQFF. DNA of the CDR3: TGTGCCAGCAGTTTCTCCGGGACACCCCGATTGGATGAGCAGTTCTTC. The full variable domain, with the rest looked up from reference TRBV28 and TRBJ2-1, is DVKVTQSSRYLVKRTGEKVFLECVQDMDHENMFWYRQDPGLGLRLIYFSYDVKMKEKGDIPEGYSVSREKKERFSLILESASTNQTSMYLCASSFSGTPRLDEQFFGPGTRLTVL.

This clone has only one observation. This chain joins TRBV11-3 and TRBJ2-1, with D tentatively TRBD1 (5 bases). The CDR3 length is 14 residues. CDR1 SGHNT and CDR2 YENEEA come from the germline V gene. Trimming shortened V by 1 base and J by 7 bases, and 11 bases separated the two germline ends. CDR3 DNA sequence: TGTGCCAGCAGCTTAGGGGTGGGGCGGAATGAGCAGTTCTTC. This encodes CASSLGVGRNEQFF. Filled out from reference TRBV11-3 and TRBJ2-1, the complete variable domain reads EAGVVQSPRYKIIEKKQPVAFWCNPISGHNTLYWYLQNLGQGPELLIRYENEEAVDDSQLPKDRFSAERLKGVDSTLKIQPAELGDSAVYLCASSLGVGRNEQFFGPGTRLTVL.

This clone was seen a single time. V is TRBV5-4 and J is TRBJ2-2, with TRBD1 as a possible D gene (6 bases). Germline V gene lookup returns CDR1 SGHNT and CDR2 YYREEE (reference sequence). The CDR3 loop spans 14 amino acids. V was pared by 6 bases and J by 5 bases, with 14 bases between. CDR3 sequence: CASNLGGGTGELFF. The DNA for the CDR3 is TGTGCCAGCAACCTAGGGGGTGGGACCGGGGAGCTGTTTTTT.

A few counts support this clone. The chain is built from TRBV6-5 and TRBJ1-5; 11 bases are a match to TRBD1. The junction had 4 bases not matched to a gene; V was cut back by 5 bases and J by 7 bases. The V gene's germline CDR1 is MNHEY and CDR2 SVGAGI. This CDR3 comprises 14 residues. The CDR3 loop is CASSRGQGAQPQHF. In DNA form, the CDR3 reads TGTGCCAGCAGTCGAGGACAGGGGGCACAGCCCCAGCATTTT.

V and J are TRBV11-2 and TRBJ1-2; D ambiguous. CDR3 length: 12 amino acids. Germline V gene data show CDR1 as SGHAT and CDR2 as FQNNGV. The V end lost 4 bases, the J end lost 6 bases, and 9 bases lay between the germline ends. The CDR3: CASSSERNGYTF. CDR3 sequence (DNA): TGTGCCAGCAGCTCCGAACGTAATGGCTACACCTTC.